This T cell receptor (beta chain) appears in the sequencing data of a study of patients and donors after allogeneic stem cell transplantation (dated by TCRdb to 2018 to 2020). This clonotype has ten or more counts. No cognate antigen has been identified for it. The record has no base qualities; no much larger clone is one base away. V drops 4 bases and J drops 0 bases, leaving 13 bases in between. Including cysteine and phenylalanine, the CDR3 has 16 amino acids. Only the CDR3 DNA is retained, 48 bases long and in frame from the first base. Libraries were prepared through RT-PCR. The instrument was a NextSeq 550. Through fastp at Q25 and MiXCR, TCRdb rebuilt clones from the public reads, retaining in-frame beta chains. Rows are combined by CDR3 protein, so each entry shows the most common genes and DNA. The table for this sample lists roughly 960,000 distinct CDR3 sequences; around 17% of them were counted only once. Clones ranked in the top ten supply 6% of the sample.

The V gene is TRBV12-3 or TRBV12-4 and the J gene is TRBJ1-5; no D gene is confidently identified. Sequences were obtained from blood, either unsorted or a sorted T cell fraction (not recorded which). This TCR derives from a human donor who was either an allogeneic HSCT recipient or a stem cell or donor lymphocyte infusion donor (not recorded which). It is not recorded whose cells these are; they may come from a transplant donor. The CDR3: CASSSTHKDSNQPQHF. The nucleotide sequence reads TGTGCCAGCAGTTCCACCCATAAGGATAGCAATCAGCCCCAGCATTTT.